Shown below are 30 T cell receptor beta chains from a single sample sequenced in a study of blood T cell repertoires in COVID-19. Some clones are missing from TCRdb's copy, which holds only in-frame ones; the method was immunoSEQ multiplex PCR. Seen here are 100,000 to 150,000 clones, around 89% observed once, and the top ten hold about 9.3%. The specimen sequenced was peripheral blood. These receptors were collected from a man between 50 and 59 years old with acute or convalescent COVID-19.

This chain connects TRBV27 to TRBJ1-4; D is ambiguous. Germline V CDR1 and CDR2: MNHEY, SMNVEV (reference sequence). The CDR3 loop spans 14 amino acids. The V end was cut by 3 bases, the J end by 5 bases, with 10 bases between. DNA of the CDR3: TGTGCCAGCAGTTTTGTCGGGTCAAATGAAAAACTGTTTTTT. Protein: CASSFVGSNEKLFF.

This chain connects TRBV12-3 or TRBV12-4 to TRBJ1-2, with D maybe TRBD1 (5 bases). The CDR3 has 13 amino acids. Trimming removed 2 bases from V and 4 bases from J, with 8 bases in between. CDR3 residues: CASSLRQIYGYTF. CDR3 DNA: TGTGCCAGCAGTTTAAGACAGATCTATGGCTACACCTTC.

The rearrangement joins TRBV18 to TRBJ2-1; no clear D. CDR3 length: 12 residues. Trimming pared 3 bases from V and 5 bases from J, leaving 5 bases between. CDR1 is KGHSH and CDR2 is LQKENI in the germline V gene. The DNA for the CDR3 is TGTGCCAGCTCACCGGCGGACAATGAGCAGTTCTTC. The encoded protein is CASSPADNEQFF.

The chain links TRBV7-9 to TRBJ1-2; D perhaps matches TRBD1 (5 bases). This CDR3 contains 15 residues. Germline CDR1 reads SEHNR; CDR2 reads FQNEAQ (reference sequence). V shed 5 bases and J shed 4 bases, with 17 bases lying between them. The chain's CDR3 is CASSPWSGDSYGYTF. The CDR3, as DNA: TGTGCCAGCAGCCCCTGGTCGGGAGACAGCTATGGCTACACCTTC.

V is TRBV29-1 and J is TRBJ1-1; 7 bases map to TRBD1. This CDR3 is 13 amino acids long. Trimming took 7 bases from V and 3 from J; bases not matched to a gene: 8. Germline assignment: CDR1 SQVTM and CDR2 ANQGSEA. CDR3 nucleotide sequence: TGCAGCGCCCGACAGGGAGAGGACACTGAAGCTTTCTTT. It is translated as CSARQGEDTEAFF. Supplemented by reference TRBV29-1 and TRBJ1-1, the full variable domain reads SAVISQKPSRDICQRGTSLTIQCQVDSQVTMMFWYRQQPGQSLTLIATANQGSEATYESGFVIDKFPISRPNLTFSTLTVSNMSPEDSSIYLCSARQGEDTEAFFGQGTRLTVV.

Only one count was recorded for this clone. The rearrangement links TRBV5-4 to TRBJ2-3, with 8 bases matching TRBD2. The CDR3 sequence is 15 residues long. The V gene end was trimmed by 2 bases and the J gene end by 0 bases; junction bases not matched to a gene: 2. Germline lookup yields CDR1 SGHNT and CDR2 YYREEE (reference sequence). CDR3 in amino acids: CASSFGGGSTDTQYF. The CDR3 bases are TGTGCCAGCAGCTTTGGCGGGGGGAGCACAGATACGCAGTATTTT.

This clone showed up just once. J is TRBJ2-3 and V is TRBV5-1; D call uncertain. Germline assignment: CDR1 SGHRS and CDR2 YFSETQ. Trimming left V 5 bases short and J 0 bases short, with 10 bases between. This CDR3 contains 14 residues. CDR3 sequence reads: CASRSDASTDTQYF. In DNA form, the CDR3 reads TGCGCCAGCAGGAGCGACGCTAGCACAGATACGCAGTATTTT.

The gene calls are TRBV18 and TRBJ1-2; no reliable D call. Germline lookup yields CDR1 KGHSH and CDR2 LQKENI. CDR3 length: 12 residues. Trimming pared 3 bases from V and 7 bases from J, leaving 9 bases between. The CDR3 protein is CASSPSGVGYTF. For the CDR3, the DNA is TGTGCCAGCTCACCGTCCGGGGTTGGCTACACCTTC.

The chain is built from TRBV5-1 and TRBJ1-1; 8 bases fit TRBD1. With 2 bases clipped from V and 3 bases from J, the junction kept 6 bases outside the gene matches. The length of the CDR3 is 15 residues. The germline V gene has CDR1 SGHRS and CDR2 YFSETQ. The CDR3 protein is CASSLQGGADTEAFF. Here the CDR3 DNA reads TGCGCCAGCAGCTTACAGGGGGGCGCTGACACTGAAGCTTTCTTT. Drawing the rest from reference TRBV5-1 and TRBJ1-1, the complete variable domain is KAGVTQTPRYLIKTRGQQVTLSCSPISGHRSVSWYQQTPGQGLQFLFEYFSETQRNKGNFPGRFSGRQFSNSRSEMNVSTLELGDSALYLCASSLQGGADTEAFFGQGTRLTVV.

The rearrangement joins TRBV6-6 to TRBJ2-7; TRBD1 is a possible D gene (6 bases). V was trimmed by 6 bases and J by 3 bases, leaving 12 bases between them. This CDR3 has 13 residues. Per germline, CDR1 MNHNY and CDR2 SVGAGI (reference sequence). CDR3 DNA sequence: TGTGCCAGCAGCCGCCACAGGGACTACGAGCAGTACTTC. It is translated as CASSRHRDYEQYF.

The chain combines TRBV2 with TRBJ2-5, with 7 nucleotides matching TRBD2. The CDR3 runs 14 residues. CDR1 and CDR2 from the germline V gene are SNHLY and FYNNEI. V lost 3 bases, J lost 9 bases, and 10 bases stayed unmatched. The CDR3: CASSEGPSRGAQYF. CDR3 DNA: TGTGCCAGCAGTGAGGGGCCCAGCCGGGGGGCCCAGTACTTC. The full variable domain, completed using reference TRBV2 and TRBJ2-5, is EPEVTQTPSHQVTQMGQEVILRCVPISNHLYFYWYRQILGQKVEFLVSFYNNEISEKSEIFDDQFSVERPDGSNFTLKIRSTKLEDSAMYFCASSEGPSRGAQYFGPGTRLLVL.

V gene TRBV5-1 combines with J gene TRBJ1-2; D ambiguous. Germline CDR1 is SGHRS and CDR2 is YFSETQ. V dropped 4 bases and J dropped 0 bases, with 16 bases sitting between them. The CDR3 totals 16 residues. The CDR3 nucleotides read TGCGCCAGCAGCCCCGACGTCGGGGTAGCTAACTATGGCTACACCTTC. This encodes CASSPDVGVANYGYTF.

A few counts support this clone. V is TRBV4-1 and J is TRBJ1-2, with a weak D call TRBD1 (5 bases). The length of the CDR3 is 15 residues. Germline CDR1 reads MGHRA; CDR2 reads YSYEKL. V lost 0 bases to trimming and J lost 1 base, with 9 bases between them. CDR3 coding DNA: TGCGCCAGCAGCCAAGATCAACAGGTTAACTATGGCTACACCTTC. This codes for CASSQDQQVNYGYTF.

The chain recombines TRBV19 with TRBJ2-3; TRBD1 aligns across 10 bases. V dropped 5 bases and J dropped 2; count of bases not matched to a gene: 7. The CDR3 spans 16 residues. Per germline, CDR1 LNHDA and CDR2 SQIVND (reference sequence). The CDR3, as DNA: TGTGCCAGTAGTTCTGGGACAGGGGCGCCCACAGATACGCAGTATTTT. It specifies CASSSGTGAPTDTQYF. The variable domain in full, completed from reference TRBV19 and TRBJ2-3, reads DGGITQSPKYLFRKEGQNVTLSCEQNLNHDAMYWYRQDPGQGLRLIYYSQIVNDFQKGDIAEGYSVSREKKESFPLTVTSAQKNPTAFYLCASSSGTGAPTDTQYFGPGTRLTVL.

The chain combines TRBV5-1 with TRBJ2-1; 7 bases are a match to TRBD1. After removal of 6 bases from V and 6 bases from J, the junction contained 6 bases not matched to a gene. The CDR3 loop spans 13 amino acids. Per the germline V gene, CDR1 is SGHRS and CDR2 is YFSETQ. In DNA, the CDR3 is TGCGCCAGCACACAGGGGTTAGCCAATGAGCAGTTCTTC. This translates into CASTQGLANEQFF.

The V and J genes are TRBV5-8 and TRBJ1-3; D call uncertain. CDR3 length equals 15 residues. V lost 3 bases and J lost 0, with 10 bases in between. Germline V gene sequence: CDR1 SGHTS, CDR2 YDEGEE. The DNA of the CDR3 is TGTGCCAGCAGCTGGCCGGGATACTCTGGAAACACCATATATTTT. This encodes CASSWPGYSGNTIYF.

The CDR3 sequence is CASSTTGVNTGELFF. CDR3 nucleotide sequence: TGTGCCAGTAGTACTACAGGGGTTAACACCGGGGAGCTGTTTTTT. The rearrangement uses TRBV19 and TRBJ2-2, with 7 bases matching TRBD1. CDR3 length: 15 amino acids. Germline V gives CDR1 LNHDA, CDR2 SQIVND (reference sequence). V lost 4 bases, J lost 2 bases, and 4 bases stayed unmatched.

This clone was counted between two and nine times. The chain uses TRBV6-5 and TRBJ1-5; possible D gene TRBD1, 5 bases. Germline V gene sequence: CDR1 MNHEY, CDR2 SVGAGI. This CDR3 spans 13 amino acids. V lost 9 bases to trimming and J lost 6 bases, with 15 bases between them. The CDR3 coding sequence is TGTGCCAGTGACAGCACCGTCTTTCAGCCCCAGCATTTT. Translation gives CASDSTVFQPQHF.

The J gene is TRBJ2-1, the V gene TRBV5-1, with D hard to call. Trimming took 4 bases from V and 5 from J, leaving 4 bases between them. Per germline, CDR1 SGHRS and CDR2 YFSETQ. CDR3 length: 11 amino acids. As DNA, the CDR3 is TGCGCCAGCAGCCCCGACAATGAGCAGTTCTTC. Translation: CASSPDNEQFF.

This rearrangement joins TRBV2 to TRBJ1-2, with TRBD1 as a possible D gene (6 bases). The CDR3 runs 14 residues. V dropped 6 bases and J dropped 0 bases, with 11 bases sitting between them. The germline gives CDR1 SNHLY, CDR2 FYNNEI. The chain's CDR3 is CASRETGANYGYTF. CDR3 DNA sequence: TGTGCCAGCAGGGAGACAGGCGCTAACTATGGCTACACCTTC.

The chain couples TRBV9 to TRBJ2-1, with 9 bases identical to TRBD1. Germline lookup yields CDR1 SGDLS and CDR2 YYNGEE. The CDR3 contains 16 residues. V lost 0 bases and J lost 5; bases outside the gene matches: 6. The CDR3 loop reads CASSVAIGQGHNEQFF. In DNA form, the CDR3 reads TGTGCCAGCAGCGTAGCGATAGGACAGGGGCACAATGAGCAGTTCTTC.

The chain couples TRBV3-1 (or the pseudogene TRBV3-2) to TRBJ1-2; the D gene is possibly TRBD1 (6 bases). In germline, CDR1 is LGHDT, CDR2 YNNKEL (reference sequence). The CDR3 length is 16 residues. With 4 bases removed from V and 4 bases from J, the gap between germline ends came to 19 bases. Here the CDR3 DNA reads TGTGCCAGCAGCCCAAAGGGAAGGACAGCGATCTATGGCTACACCTTC. This gives the protein CASSPKGRTAIYGYTF.

CDR3 residues: CASSPRAADTQYF. The CDR3 coding sequence is TGTGCCAGCAGTCCCCGAGCCGCAGATACGCAGTATTTT. J is TRBJ2-3 and V is TRBV5-4; no clear D. The germline V gene encodes CDR1 SGHNT and CDR2 YYREEE (reference sequence). The CDR3 runs to 13 residues. The V and J ends lost 5 bases and 4 bases respectively, with 11 bases between them.

This chain connects TRBV6-1 to TRBJ1-2; no reliable D call. This CDR3 spans 13 amino acids. Germline lookup yields CDR1 MNHNS and CDR2 SASEGT. Trimming took 3 bases from V and 4 from J, leaving 9 bases between them. The CDR3 nucleotides read TGTGCCAGCAGTGAGGGTGGAGCCTATGGCTACACCTTC. Amino acids: CASSEGGAYGYTF.

V and J are TRBV5-1 and TRBJ2-5, with unresolved D. Per the germline V gene, CDR1 is SGHRS and CDR2 is YFSETQ. This CDR3 is 15 amino acids long. The germline V and J ends were trimmed by 6 bases and 1 base, with 16 bases remaining between them. For the CDR3, the DNA is TGCGCCAGCACACAGATAACGGCATCCCAAGAGACCCAGTACTTC. Its protein is CASTQITASQETQYF.

The V call is TRBV9, the J call TRBJ2-1; 10 bases line up with TRBD2. V lost 0 bases and J lost 4; bases outside the gene matches: 4. The CDR3 has 16 residues. Germline-derived CDR1 and CDR2 are SGDLS and YYNGEE. This chain's CDR3 is CASSVGLAGGYNEQFF. CDR3 nucleotides: TGTGCCAGCAGCGTAGGATTAGCGGGGGGATACAATGAGCAGTTCTTC.

The chain links TRBV28 to TRBJ2-7; 8 bases fit TRBD1. The germline V gene encodes CDR1 MDHEN and CDR2 SYDVKM. This CDR3 is 17 amino acids long. Germline trimming cut 6 bases from V and 9 bases from J; bases unmatched to any gene: 22. As DNA, the CDR3 is TGTGCCAGCAGCATCAGGGGGCTAGTACGAGGGGTTGATTCGCAGTACTTC. Its protein product is CASSIRGLVRGVDSQYF.

The chain recombines TRBV27 with TRBJ1-1, with D tentatively TRBD1 (6 bases). The CDR3 consists of 15 residues. Deletions cut 8 bases from V and 0 bases from J, with 16 bases between. Germline CDR1 reads MNHEY; CDR2 reads SMNVEV (reference sequence). The CDR3 is CASSRLGQMNTEAFF. CDR3 bases: TGTGCCAGCTCTCGATTAGGACAGATGAACACTGAAGCTTTCTTT.

The chain links TRBV6-6 to TRBJ2-7; D is perhaps TRBD1 (6 bases). The CDR3 sequence is 13 residues long. Germline CDR1 and CDR2: MNHNY and SVGAGI (reference sequence). Deletions cut 6 bases from V and 5 bases from J, with 14 bases between. In nucleotides, the CDR3 is TGTGCCAGCAGGCCGGGACACGGGGACGAGCAGTACTTC. Translation: CASRPGHGDEQYF.

This chain links TRBV5-1 with TRBJ2-3; maybe TRBD1 (6 bases). The germline V and J ends were trimmed by 6 bases and 3 bases, with 11 bases remaining between them. This CDR3 is built from 13 residues. Germline lookup yields CDR1 SGHRS and CDR2 YFSETQ. The CDR3 is CASKARGTDTQYF. The CDR3, as DNA: TGCGCCAGCAAAGCCAGGGGTACAGATACGCAGTATTTT.